What follows are 28 T cell receptor beta chains derived from one specimen sequenced in a study of T-cell reconstitution after alpha-beta-depleted transplantation in children (dated by TCRdb to the mid-2010s). The method behind the library was PCR. Sequencer: Illumina HiSeq 2500. TCR library preparation used molecular barcoding, with unique molecular identifiers applied to normalize quantification of the TCRbeta repertoire. TCRdb itself trimmed the public reads at Q25 with fastp, ran MiXCR and retained productive beta chains. Rows with a matching CDR3 protein are joined into one entry that keeps the most common DNA and genes. The sample table contains 450,000 to 600,000 distinct CDR3 sequences; only one count was recorded for about 11% of them. Jointly, the top ten make up about 2% of the sample. This sample's treatment or condition label indicates: allogeneic hematopoietic cell transplantation with graft depleted of TCRalphabeta T cells and CD19 B cells.

The sequencing here drew on PBMCs, taken before TCRalphabeta/CD19-depleted stem cell transplant. Receptors were obtained from a child aged 2 to 10 with inherited bone marrow failure, due to receive a stem cell transplant.

This clonotype was found a few times. CDR3 in amino acids: CASTPTGGVNTGELFF. DNA of the CDR3: TGTGCCAGCACTCCAACGGGCGGGGTGAACACCGGGGAGCTGTTTTTT. V usage is TRBV25-1 and J usage is TRBJ2-2; D possibly corresponds to TRBD2 (6 bases). The CDR3 consists of 16 residues. Deletions cut 7 bases from V and 1 base from J, with 16 bases between. Germline CDR1 and CDR2: MGHDK and SYGVNS. The whole variable domain, filled in from reference TRBV25-1 and TRBJ2-2, reads EADIYQTPRYLVIGTGKKITLECSQTMGHDKMYWYQQDPGMELHLIHYSYGVNSTEKGDLSSESTVSRIRTEHFPLTLESARPSHTSQYLCASTPTGGVNTGELFFGEGSRLTVL.

This clonotype was seen repeatedly, ten times or more. The J gene is TRBJ2-7, the V gene TRBV19; possible D gene TRBD2, 5 bases. V shed 5 bases and J shed 0 bases, with 8 bases lying between them. CDR1 and CDR2 (germline): LNHDA, SQIVND (reference sequence). The CDR3 is 13 residues long. Here the CDR3 DNA reads TGTGCCAGTAGTTACGGGATCTCCTACGAGCAGTACTTC. Its protein product is CASSYGISYEQYF. Full variable domain (remainder filled in from reference TRBV19 and TRBJ2-7): DGGITQSPKYLFRKEGQNVTLSCEQNLNHDAMYWYRQDPGQGLRLIYYSQIVNDFQKGDIAEGYSVSREKKESFPLTVTSAQKNPTAFYLCASSYGISYEQYFGPGTRLTVT.

This clonotype was seen a handful of times. V gene TRBV10-3 combines with J gene TRBJ2-7; D is unclear. The CDR3 has 13 amino acids. Trimming pared 6 bases from V and 6 bases from J, leaving 15 bases between. CDR1 is ENHRY, CDR2 SYGVKD, per germline. CDR3 DNA: TGTGCCATCAGGGTGGCAGGAAGTGGCGAGCAGTACTTC. It specifies CAIRVAGSGEQYF.

This clonotype was seen many times. CDR3: CASSQDEDSGRMVEQYF. The CDR3 coding sequence is TGCGCCAGCAGCCAAGATGAGGATAGCGGGAGGATGGTGGAGCAGTACTTC. This rearrangement joins TRBV4-3 to TRBJ2-7; 10 bases align to TRBD2. The CDR3 runs 17 residues. V was pared by 0 bases and J by 7 bases, with 12 bases of the junction left unmatched. CDR1 and CDR2 from the germline V gene are LGHNA and YSLEER.

The sample holds many counts of this clonotype. The chain links TRBV5-5 to TRBJ2-1; either TRBD1 or TRBD2 may fit D (5 bases each). The CDR3 has 16 residues. Germline-derived CDR1 and CDR2 are SGHKS and YYEKEE (reference sequence). V was clipped by 3 bases and J by 4 bases, with 17 bases between them. As DNA, the CDR3 is TGTGCCAGCAGCTGGGGACCGCCGGGGCCGTACAATGAGCAGTTCTTC. It specifies CASSWGPPGPYNEQFF.

The sample holds many counts of this clonotype. The chain uses TRBV4-3 and TRBJ2-1, with D possibly being TRBD2 (6 bases). Trimming took off 0 bases at V and 6 bases at J, with 12 bases between the two ends. This CDR3 is built from 15 residues. In germline, CDR1 is LGHNA, CDR2 YSLEER. The CDR3 coding sequence is TGCGCCAGCAGCCAAGATGGCCTAGCGACCAATGAGCAGTTCTTC. This encodes CASSQDGLATNEQFF.

At least ten counts were recorded for this clonotype. This chain joins TRBV5-1 and TRBJ1-1; D is ambiguous. The length of the CDR3 is 15 residues. Trimming stripped 2 bases from V and 4 bases from J, with 15 bases between. Per the germline V gene, CDR1 is SGHRS and CDR2 is YFSETQ. The CDR3 loop reads CASSFLPGRGTEAFF. For the CDR3, the DNA is TGCGCCAGCAGCTTTCTCCCGGGAAGAGGCACTGAAGCTTTCTTT.

This clonotype was seen only a few times. The V gene is TRBV27, the J gene TRBJ2-1; the D gene is possibly TRBD2 (6 bases). The V gene lost 8 bases and the J gene lost 9 bases, with 20 bases spanning the gap. CDR3 length: 14 residues. CDR1 is MNHEY, CDR2 SMNVEV, per germline (reference sequence). CDR3 bases: TGTGCCAGCGCGGCCGGGAGCGCGTCTATTGAGCAGTTCTTC. Translating gives CASAAGSASIEQFF.

The table lists this clonotype with many counts. The CDR3 spells CASSLVTGTGNTEAFF. The CDR3 nucleotides read TGCGCCAGCAGCCTTGTTACCGGGACAGGGAACACTGAAGCTTTCTTT. The J gene is TRBJ1-1, the V gene TRBV4-3, with 8 nucleotides matching TRBD1. Germline CDR1 reads LGHNA; CDR2 reads YSLEER. This CDR3 is built from 16 residues. Trimming removed 4 bases from V and 1 base from J; junction bases left unmatched: 8.

This clonotype was counted a few times. The chain is built from TRBV20-1 and TRBJ2-3; D is perhaps TRBD2 (6 bases). Germline assignment: CDR1 DFQATT and CDR2 SNEGSKA (reference sequence). V lost 0 bases and J 3 bases, leaving 7 bases between the germline ends. The CDR3 length is 13 residues. CDR3 bases: TGCAGTGCTAGAGATGCGGGAACAGATACGCAGTATTTT. This codes for CSARDAGTDTQYF.

The chain links TRBV6-2 or TRBV6-3 to TRBJ2-2; 12 nucleotides align to TRBD2. V was pared by 5 bases and J by 2 bases, with 6 bases of the junction left unmatched. The CDR3 length is 17 residues. Germline CDR1 reads MNHEY; CDR2 reads SVGEGT. This chain's CDR3 is CASSPLAGGPNTGELFF. CDR3 coding DNA: TGTGCCAGCAGTCCGCTAGCGGGAGGGCCCAACACCGGGGAGCTGTTTTTT.

This clonotype came up many times. The chain is built from TRBV7-6 and TRBJ2-1; TRBD1 or TRBD2 may be the D gene (6 bases each). V lost 1 base, J lost 0 bases, and 10 bases lay in between. The CDR3 is 16 residues long. Germline V lookup: CDR1 SGHVS, CDR2 FNYEAQ. The CDR3 DNA reads TGTGCCAGCAGCTTAGACGGGGGCACCTCCTACAATGAGCAGTTCTTC. The encoded protein is CASSLDGGTSYNEQFF.

The rearrangement uses TRBV20-1 and TRBJ1-2, with D tentatively TRBD1 (6 bases). Looked up from germline, CDR1 is DFQATT and CDR2 is SNEGSKA (reference sequence). V was clipped by 1 base and J by 3 bases, with 12 bases between them. CDR3 size: 14 residues. The CDR3 reads CSARAPTGYYGYTF. The CDR3 DNA is TGCAGTGCTAGAGCCCCAACAGGGTACTATGGCTACACCTTC.

In this sample, this clonotype turned up many times. The CDR3: CASSVGGMTEAFF. In DNA, the CDR3 is TGTGCCAGCAGCGTAGGCGGGATGACTGAAGCTTTCTTT. This chain links TRBV9 with TRBJ1-1; D remains ambiguous. Germline CDR1 SGDLS, CDR2 YYNGEE. V lost 0 bases and J lost 5, with 8 bases in between. This CDR3 has 13 residues.

This clonotype was seen many times. The gene calls are TRBV6-2 or TRBV6-3 and TRBJ2-1, with D perhaps given as TRBD1 or TRBD2 (6 bases each). The CDR3 spans 16 residues. From germline, CDR1 is MNHEY and CDR2 SVGEGT. V lost 2 bases to trimming and J lost 0 bases, with 11 bases between them. CDR3 sequence (DNA): TGTGCCAGCAGTTACGTGGGGGGCGGCTCCTACAATGAGCAGTTCTTC. This encodes CASSYVGGGSYNEQFF.

This clonotype has at least ten counts. The rearrangement uses TRBV6-1 and TRBJ2-7; the D gene is possibly TRBD2 (5 bases). In germline, CDR1 is MNHNS, CDR2 SASEGT. The CDR3 is made up of 15 amino acids. Trimming stripped 6 bases from V and 11 bases from J, with 26 bases between. Here the CDR3 reads CASRDRVSVRAREYF. In DNA form, the CDR3 reads TGTGCCAGCAGGGACCGGGTTAGCGTAAGAGCTAGAGAGTACTTC.

This clonotype was detected ten times or more. V usage is TRBV6-2 or TRBV6-3 and J usage is TRBJ2-2; D ambiguous. The germline V gene has CDR1 MNHEY and CDR2 SVGEGT. This CDR3 region has 14 residues. V was trimmed by 6 bases and J by 3 bases, leaving 11 bases between them. This chain's CDR3 is CASRRREYTGELFF. CDR3 nucleotides: TGTGCCAGCAGACGTCGTGAATACACCGGGGAGCTGTTTTTT.

This clonotype was seen at least ten times. The V and J genes are TRBV25-1 and TRBJ2-2; 12 nucleotides match TRBD2. V lost 1 base to trimming and J lost 4 bases; unmatched junction nucleotides: 10. Germline CDR1 MGHDK, CDR2 SYGVNS. The CDR3 is 19 amino acids. The CDR3 DNA sequence: TGTGCCAGCAGTGAATTTTGGGTACTAGCGGGAGGAGGCACCGGGGAGCTGTTTTTT. This encodes CASSEFWVLAGGGTGELFF.

This clonotype was observed a handful of times. The chain uses TRBV29-1 and TRBJ1-2; TRBD1 aligns across 11 bases. After removal of 6 bases from V and 9 bases from J, the junction contained 3 bases not matched to a gene. The germline CDR1 and CDR2 sequences are SQVTM and ANQGSEA. The CDR3 spans 11 residues. The CDR3 sequence is CSVGTGGSYTF. The CDR3 coding sequence is TGCAGCGTCGGGACAGGGGGGAGCTACACCTTC.

This chain joins TRBV30 and TRBJ2-2; D might be TRBD2 (6 bases). In germline, CDR1 is GTSNPN, CDR2 SVGIG (reference sequence). Trimming shortened V by 5 bases and J by 0 bases, and 10 bases separated the two germline ends. This CDR3 is built from 14 residues. The CDR3 DNA reads TGTGCCTGGGCCCCGGGAGCGAACACCGGGGAGCTGTTTTTT. Protein: CAWAPGANTGELFF.

This clonotype was detected many times. The V call is TRBV5-6, the J call TRBJ2-5, with D possibly TRBD2 on 6 matching bases. CDR3 length equals 13 residues. Germline CDR1 is SGHDT and CDR2 is YYEEEE. The V end lost 0 bases, the J end lost 9 bases, and 12 bases lay between the germline ends. The CDR3 DNA reads as TGTGCCAGCAGCTTGGGACTAGAGAAGCCCCAGTACTTC. This encodes CASSLGLEKPQYF. The entire variable domain, with the rest obtained from reference TRBV5-6 and TRBJ2-5, is as follows: DAGVTQSPTHLIKTRGQQVTLRCSPKSGHDTVSWYQQALGQGPQFIFQYYEEEERQRGNFPDRFSGHQFPNYSSELNVNALLLGDSALYLCASSLGLEKPQYFGPGTRLLVL.

This clonotype was detected many times. The J gene is TRBJ1-4, the V gene TRBV5-1; D gene unclear. CDR1 SGHRS and CDR2 YFSETQ come from the germline V gene. Deletions cut 0 bases from V and 5 bases from J, with 11 bases between. This CDR3 is built from 15 residues. The CDR3 DNA reads TGCGCCAGCAGCTTGGAAAATCCGGGGAATGAAAAACTGTTTTTT. Protein: CASSLENPGNEKLFF.

This clonotype was seen at least ten times. The chain couples TRBV10-3 to TRBJ2-7; possible D gene TRBD1, 6 bases. Trimming left V 3 bases short and J 3 bases short, with 21 bases between. The CDR3 totals 17 residues. Germline values: CDR1 ENHRY, CDR2 SYGVKD. CDR3 DNA sequence: TGTGCCATCAGTGACCCTCCCAAGGGGCAGGGGAACTACGAGCAGTACTTC. Its translation: CAISDPPKGQGNYEQYF.

There are many counts of this clonotype. V gene TRBV12-3 or TRBV12-4 combines with J gene TRBJ1-1; perhaps TRBD1 as D (6 bases). The V gene lost 1 base and the J gene lost 0 bases, with 12 bases spanning the gap. There are 16 residues in the CDR3. The CDR3 region is CASSLGLGAVNTEAFF. The CDR3 DNA reads as TGTGCCAGCAGTTTAGGGCTGGGGGCGGTGAACACTGAAGCTTTCTTT.

This clonotype has more than one count but fewer than ten. In DNA form, the CDR3 reads TGTGCCAGCAGCCAATCCCTGGGGTCCTACAATGAGCAGTTCTTC. Translating it yields CASSQSLGSYNEQFF. The chain has TRBV3-1 and TRBJ2-1; D is unclear. The CDR3 runs 15 residues. V was shortened by 2 bases and J by 1 base, with 9 bases between the two germline ends. Germline V gene lookup returns CDR1 LGHDT and CDR2 YNNKEL (reference sequence).

This clonotype was observed a handful of times. The chain is built from TRBV28 and TRBJ1-2; TRBD1 might be the D (5 bases). The germline V gene has CDR1 MDHEN and CDR2 SYDVKM. Trimming took 5 bases from V and 4 from J, leaving 23 bases between them. This CDR3 has 17 residues. This chain's CDR3 is CASSPEWGFLGGYGYTF. The CDR3 nucleotides are TGTGCCAGCAGTCCAGAATGGGGGTTTCTAGGTGGCTATGGCTACACCTTC.

This clonotype has more than one count but fewer than ten. The chain employs TRBV20-1 and TRBJ2-5; D possibly matches TRBD1 or TRBD2 (5 bases each). CDR3 length equals 13 residues. V lost 6 bases to trimming and J lost 2 bases, with 13 bases between them. Germline assignment: CDR1 DFQATT and CDR2 SNEGSKA (reference sequence). CDR3 loop: CSADRDRQETQYF. CDR3 DNA: TGCAGTGCCGATCGGGACCGTCAAGAGACCCAGTACTTC.

With regard to this clonotype: This clone may be a read error of a much larger clone one base away. The chain links TRBV7-2 to TRBJ2-7; tentatively, D is TRBD1 (6 bases). This CDR3 contains 13 residues. Trimming removed 5 bases at V and 0 bases at J, with 8 bases between. The V gene's germline CDR1 is SGHTA and CDR2 FQGNSA. The CDR3 sequence: CASSVRGSYEQYF. The CDR3 DNA reads TGTGCCAGCAGCGTCAGGGGCTCCTACGAGCAGTACTTC.